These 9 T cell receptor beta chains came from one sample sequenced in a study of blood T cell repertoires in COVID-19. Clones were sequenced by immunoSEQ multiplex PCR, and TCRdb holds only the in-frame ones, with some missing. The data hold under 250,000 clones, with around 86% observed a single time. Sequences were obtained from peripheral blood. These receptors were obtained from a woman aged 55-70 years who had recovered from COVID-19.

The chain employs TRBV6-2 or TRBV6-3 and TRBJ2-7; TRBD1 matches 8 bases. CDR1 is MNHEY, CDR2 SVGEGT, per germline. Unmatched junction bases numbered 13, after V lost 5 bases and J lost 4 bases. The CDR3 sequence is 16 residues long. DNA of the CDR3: TGTGCCAGCAGTCATCACAACCGGGACAGGTATTACGAGCAGTACTTC. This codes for CASSHHNRDRYYEQYF.

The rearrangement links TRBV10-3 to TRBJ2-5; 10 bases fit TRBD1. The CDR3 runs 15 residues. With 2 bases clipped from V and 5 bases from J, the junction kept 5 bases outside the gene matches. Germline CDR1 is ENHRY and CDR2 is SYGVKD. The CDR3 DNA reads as TGTGCCATCAGTGAGGGACAGGGGGTGGGGGAGACCCAGTACTTC. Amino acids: CAISEGQGVGETQYF.

CDR3 in DNA: TGTGCCAGCAGTTACTCGAGATCCCAGGGTGGCTACACCTTC. Translated, it gives CASSYSRSQGGYTF. V and J are TRBV6-2 or TRBV6-3 and TRBJ1-2; weak D call: TRBD1 (5 bases). V was clipped by 0 bases and J by 7 bases, with 12 bases between them. CDR1 and CDR2 (germline): MNHEY, SVGEGT. The CDR3 runs to 14 residues.

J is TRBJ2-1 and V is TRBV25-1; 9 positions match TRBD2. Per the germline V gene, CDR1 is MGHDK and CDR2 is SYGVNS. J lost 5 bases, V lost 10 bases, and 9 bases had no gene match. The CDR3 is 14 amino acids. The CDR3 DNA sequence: TGTGCCAATAGCGGGGGCCTCGGAAACAATGAGCAGTTCTTC. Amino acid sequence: CANSGGLGNNEQFF.

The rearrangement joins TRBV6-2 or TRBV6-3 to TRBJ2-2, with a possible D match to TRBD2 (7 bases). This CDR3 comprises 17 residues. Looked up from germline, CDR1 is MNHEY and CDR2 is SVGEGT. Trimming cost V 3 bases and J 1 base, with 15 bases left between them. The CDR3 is CASSYGGGTLNTGELFF. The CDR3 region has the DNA TGTGCCAGCAGTTATGGGGGGGGCACATTGAACACCGGGGAGCTGTTTTTT.

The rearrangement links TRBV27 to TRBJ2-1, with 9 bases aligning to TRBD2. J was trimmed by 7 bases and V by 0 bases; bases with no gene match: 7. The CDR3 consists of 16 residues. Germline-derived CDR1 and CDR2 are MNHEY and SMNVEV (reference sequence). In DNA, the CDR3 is TGTGCCAGCAGTTTATCCGGCGGGGGGGCTCGGAATGAGCAGTTCTTC. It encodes CASSLSGGGARNEQFF.

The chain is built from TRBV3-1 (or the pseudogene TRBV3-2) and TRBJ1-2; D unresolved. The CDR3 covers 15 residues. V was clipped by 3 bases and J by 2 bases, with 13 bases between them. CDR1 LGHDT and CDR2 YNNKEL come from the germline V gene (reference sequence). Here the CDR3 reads CASSQYTGGNYGYTF. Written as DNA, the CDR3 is TGTGCCAGCAGCCAGTACACCGGAGGGAACTATGGCTACACCTTC.

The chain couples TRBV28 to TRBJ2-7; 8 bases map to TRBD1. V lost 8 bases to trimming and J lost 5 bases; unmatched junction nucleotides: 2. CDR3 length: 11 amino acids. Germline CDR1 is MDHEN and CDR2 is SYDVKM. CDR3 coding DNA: TGTGCCAGCCGACAGGGGAACGAGCAGTACTTC. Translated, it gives CASRQGNEQYF.

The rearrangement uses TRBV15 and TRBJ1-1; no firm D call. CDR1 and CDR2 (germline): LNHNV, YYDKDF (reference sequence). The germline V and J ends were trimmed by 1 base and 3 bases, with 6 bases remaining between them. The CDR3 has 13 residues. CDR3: CATSRASYTEAFF. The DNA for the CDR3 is TGTGCCACCAGCAGAGCCAGTTACACTGAAGCTTTCTTT. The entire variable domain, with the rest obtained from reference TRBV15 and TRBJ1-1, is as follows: DAMVIQNPRYQVTQFGKPVTLSCSQTLNHNVMYWYQQKSSQAPKLLFHYYDKDFNNEADTPDNFQSRRPNTSFCFLDIRSPGLGDTAMYLCATSRASYTEAFFGQGTRLTVV.